What follows are 29 T cell receptor beta chains derived from one specimen sequenced in a study of shared clonotypes between healthy human individuals. Method: immunoSEQ multiplex PCR; TCRdb's copy keeps in-frame clones and lacks some. Of roughly 2.1 million clones in the sample, approximately 94% are singletons; the top ten hold approximately 1.7%. Naive-designated CD8 cells lacked CD45RO, were positively enriched for CCR7, and omitted terminally differentiated effector memory CD45RA+ cells. Sequencing was performed on naive CD8+ T cells from PBMCs. Every receptor here comes from a man aged 18 to 35 in good health. Some clones in this sample may be carry-over from other donors' samples.

The genes are TRBV28 and TRBJ2-3; no clear D. V shed 3 bases and J shed 1 base, with 8 bases lying between them. Looked up from germline, CDR1 is MDHEN and CDR2 is SYDVKM. The length of the CDR3 is 14 residues. The CDR3 sequence: CASSFLLRTDTQYF. CDR3 nucleotides: TGTGCCAGCAGTTTCCTGCTCCGCACAGATACGCAGTATTTT.

The chain links TRBV28 to TRBJ1-2; a weak D match, TRBD1 (5 bases). The CDR3 length is 14 residues. Germline loops: CDR1 MDHEN, CDR2 SYDVKM. The V end was cut by 7 bases, the J end by 5 bases, with 17 bases between. CDR3 nucleotides: TGTGCCAGCACTTTCAACCCAGGGTCATATGGCTACACCTTC. Protein sequence: CASTFNPGSYGYTF.

This rearrangement joins TRBV7-2 to TRBJ2-1; 10 bases map to TRBD2. Germline V gene lookup returns CDR1 SGHTA and CDR2 FQGNSA. The CDR3 is 16 residues long. J was trimmed by 2 bases and V by 4 bases; bases with no gene match: 5. CDR3 amino acids: CASSSLAGVPYNEQFF. DNA for the CDR3: TGTGCCAGCAGCTCCCTAGCGGGAGTCCCCTACAATGAGCAGTTCTTC. Full variable domain (missing parts from reference TRBV7-2 and TRBJ2-1): GAGVSQSPSNKVTEKGKDVELRCDPISGHTALYWYRQSLGQGLEFLIYFQGNSAPDKSGLPSDRFSAERTGGSVSTLTIQRTQQEDSAVYLCASSSLAGVPYNEQFFGPGTRLTVL.

V gene TRBV18 combines with J gene TRBJ1-3; D possibly corresponds to TRBD1 (5 bases). The germline V gene has CDR1 KGHSH and CDR2 LQKENI. V shed 1 base and J shed 0 bases, with 7 bases lying between them. CDR3 size: 15 residues. The chain's CDR3 is CASSPQGSSGNTIYF. CDR3 DNA: TGTGCCAGCTCACCACAGGGGAGCTCTGGAAACACCATATATTTT.

This chain uses TRBV6-1 with TRBJ2-7; D remains ambiguous. Trimming cost V 11 bases and J 1 base, with 9 bases left between them. The CDR3 has 11 residues. Per germline, CDR1 MNHNS and CDR2 SASEGT. The CDR3: CASAYSYEQYF. The CDR3 bases are TGTGCCTCCGCCTATTCCTACGAGCAGTACTTC.

The chain recombines TRBV7-2 with TRBJ2-3, with a weak D call TRBD2 (6 bases). Germline assignment: CDR1 SGHTA and CDR2 FQGNSA. V lost 4 bases and J 2 bases, leaving 10 bases between the germline ends. This CDR3 is 14 amino acids long. The CDR3 loop reads CASSSGTSTDTQYF. For the CDR3, the DNA is TGTGCCAGCAGCTCCGGGACTTCCACAGATACGCAGTATTTT.

This sequence joins TRBV6-5 and TRBJ2-1; D is possibly TRBD1 (6 bases). V was shortened by 0 bases and J by 7 bases, with 13 bases between the two germline ends. The CDR3 has 15 residues. Germline CDR1 is MNHEY and CDR2 is SVGAGI. The CDR3, as DNA: TGTGCCAGCAGTTACTCGTGGACAGATAAGAATGAGCAGTTCTTC. Encoded protein: CASSYSWTDKNEQFF.

A note on this clone: An end of the junction does not agree with germline; a read error may underlie this. The chain joins TRBV6-5 to TRBJ1-5; D not certain. This CDR3 is built from 13 residues. Per the germline V gene, CDR1 is MNHEY and CDR2 is SVGAGI. Here the CDR3 reads CASSLEPNLPQHF. Here the CDR3 DNA reads TGTGCCAGCAGTTTGGAACCCAATCTGCCCCAGCATTTT.

V usage is TRBV19 and J usage is TRBJ1-5; D is unclear. From germline, CDR1 is LNHDA and CDR2 SQIVND (reference sequence). This CDR3 region has 14 residues. Trimming stripped 7 bases from V and 1 base from J, with 11 bases between. In nucleotides, the CDR3 is TGTGCCAGTACGTCCTTACAGAGCAATCAGCCCCAGCATTTT. This codes for CASTSLQSNQPQHF.

On this clone itself: This may be a read error, as it is one base from a much larger clone. The chain uses TRBV9 and TRBJ2-2; D call uncertain. Germline V gives CDR1 SGDLS, CDR2 YYNGEE. The CDR3 contains 13 residues. In DNA, the CDR3 is TGTGCCAGCAGCGTAGGGAACGCCGGGGAGCTGTTTTTT. Residues: CASSVGNAGELFF. The entire variable domain, with the rest obtained from reference TRBV9 and TRBJ2-2, is as follows: DSGVTQTPKHLITATGQRVTLRCSPRSGDLSVYWYQQSLDQGLQFLIQYYNGEERAKGNILERFSAQQFPDLHSELNLSSLELGDSALYFCASSVGNAGELFFGEGSRLTVL.

The J gene is TRBJ2-7, the V gene TRBV28; 10 nucleotides line up with TRBD2. V lost 7 bases, J lost 1 base, and 7 bases stayed unmatched. Per germline, CDR1 MDHEN and CDR2 SYDVKM. This CDR3 comprises 15 residues. CDR3 region: CASINGLADSYEQYF. Written as DNA, the CDR3 is TGTGCCAGCATAAACGGACTAGCGGATTCCTACGAGCAGTACTTC.

J is TRBJ2-3 and V is TRBV7-8, with D uncertain. Germline CDR1 is SGHVS and CDR2 is FQNEAQ. The V end was cut by 3 bases, the J end by 3 bases, with 22 bases between. CDR3 length: 18 amino acids. CDR3 nucleotide sequence: TGTGCCAGCAGCTTGGATTCTCGTGCTAGTTCAGCTACAGATACGCAGTATTTT. It is translated as CASSLDSRASSATDTQYF.

This chain connects TRBV28 to TRBJ1-1; D is undetermined. The CDR3 length is 14 residues. Germline V lookup: CDR1 MDHEN, CDR2 SYDVKM. Trimming stripped 6 bases from V and 3 bases from J, with 14 bases between. The CDR3 region has the DNA TGTGCCAGCAGCCTCCGGCTGGTTGACACTGAAGCTTTCTTT. It specifies CASSLRLVDTEAFF. Filled out from reference TRBV28 and TRBJ1-1, the complete variable domain reads DVKVTQSSRYLVKRTGEKVFLECVQDMDHENMFWYRQDPGLGLRLIYFSYDVKMKEKGDIPEGYSVSREKKERFSLILESASTNQTSMYLCASSLRLVDTEAFFGQGTRLTVV.

This chain links TRBV11-3 with TRBJ2-1, with D maybe TRBD1 (6 bases). Trimming left V 4 bases short and J 1 base short, with 11 bases between. CDR3 length: 15 residues. CDR1 is SGHNT and CDR2 is YENEEA in the germline V gene. CDR3 DNA: TGTGCCAGCAGCTCCGACAGGTTGTCCTACAATGAGCAGTTCTTC. Protein product: CASSSDRLSYNEQFF.

This rearrangement joins TRBV19 to TRBJ1-3; no definite D call. The CDR3 has 15 amino acids. Trimming cost V 3 bases and J 0 bases, with 9 bases left between them. Per germline, CDR1 LNHDA and CDR2 SQIVND (reference sequence). CDR3 nucleotides: TGTGCCAGTAGTATTTCTCAGAGCTCTGGAAACACCATATATTTT. It is translated as CASSISQSSGNTIYF.

J is TRBJ2-7 and V is TRBV7-9; D remains ambiguous. Germline V gene lookup returns CDR1 SEHNR and CDR2 FQNEAQ (reference sequence). V was cut by 4 bases and J by 6 bases, with 22 bases left in between. The CDR3 consists of 16 residues. Written as DNA, the CDR3 is TGTGCCAGCAGCTGGGCGAACCGGGCCCCCCGTCCCGAGCAGTACTTC. Translating gives CASSWANRAPRPEQYF.

The chain couples TRBV6-1 to TRBJ1-2; 8 bases match TRBD1. Germline assignment: CDR1 MNHNS and CDR2 SASEGT. This CDR3 has 17 amino acids. V dropped 0 bases and J dropped 2; count of bases not matched to a gene: 8. CDR3 nucleotide sequence: TGTGCCAGCAGTGAAGCCTTCACATGGACAGGGAACTATGGCTACACCTTC. It encodes CASSEAFTWTGNYGYTF.

Note on this clone: Other DNA sequences in this specimen translate into the identical CDR3. CDR3 sequence: CASRIAGESYEQYF. The CDR3 DNA reads as TGTGCCAGCAGGATCGCGGGAGAGTCCTACGAGCAGTACTTC. This chain connects TRBV28 to TRBJ2-7, with 7 bases matching TRBD2. From germline, CDR1 is MDHEN and CDR2 SYDVKM. V was pared by 6 bases and J by 1 base, with 6 bases of the junction left unmatched. The CDR3 is 14 amino acids.

V gene TRBV6-5 combines with J gene TRBJ2-3, with D unresolved. V lost 2 bases and J lost 2, with 11 bases in between. The CDR3 loop spans 15 amino acids. From germline, CDR1 is MNHEY and CDR2 SVGAGI. CDR3 nucleotide sequence: TGTGCCAGCAGTTACCGGCAGTATGACACAGATACGCAGTATTTT. This codes for CASSYRQYDTDTQYF.

This clone was observed a single time. The chain recombines TRBV5-1 with TRBJ2-6, with D possibly being TRBD1 (5 bases). With 4 bases removed from V and 4 bases from J, the gap between germline ends came to 18 bases. Germline V gene data show CDR1 as SGHRS and CDR2 as YFSETQ. This CDR3 is built from 17 residues. CDR3 coding DNA: TGCGCCAGCAGCCCACCAGGACACCAACGGGGGGCCAACGTCCTGACTTTC. Residues: CASSPPGHQRGANVLTF. The variable domain in full, with the rest retrieved from reference TRBV5-1 and TRBJ2-6, is KAGVTQTPRYLIKTRGQQVTLSCSPISGHRSVSWYQQTPGQGLQFLFEYFSETQRNKGNFPGRFSGRQFSNSRSEMNVSTLELGDSALYLCASSPPGHQRGANVLTFGAGSRLTVL.

The chain links TRBV7-8 to TRBJ1-1; D is uncertain. Germline V gene data show CDR1 as SGHVS and CDR2 as FQNEAQ. CDR3 length equals 16 residues. Between the trimmed V and J ends, which lost 4 bases and 5 bases, there was a span of 20 bases. The CDR3 loop is CASSSFGRIGWTEAFF. In DNA form, the CDR3 reads TGTGCCAGCAGCTCTTTTGGCCGGATCGGGTGGACTGAAGCTTTCTTT.

The genes are TRBV5-1 and TRBJ2-7; perhaps D is TRBD1 or TRBD2 (5 bases each). Looked up from germline, CDR1 is SGHRS and CDR2 is YFSETQ. CDR3 length equals 15 residues. The ends were cut back, 0 bases at V and 1 base at J, with 11 bases in the middle. The DNA for the CDR3 is TGCGCCAGCAGCTTGGGGGGGTATTCTTCCTACGAGCAGTACTTC. This encodes CASSLGGYSSYEQYF.

The chain joins TRBV2 to TRBJ2-5, with D tentatively TRBD1 (6 bases). Trimming took off 7 bases at V and 4 bases at J, with 19 bases between the two ends. From germline, CDR1 is SNHLY and CDR2 FYNNEI. CDR3 length: 15 amino acids. CDR3 loop: CASKSFPGVGETQYF. The DNA of the CDR3 is TGTGCCAGCAAAAGTTTTCCAGGGGTCGGAGAGACCCAGTACTTC.

The J gene is TRBJ2-2, the V gene TRBV27, with 7 bases identical to TRBD1. The CDR3 has 15 amino acids. CDR1 is MNHEY and CDR2 is SMNVEV in the germline V gene (reference sequence). Losses at the gene ends were 3 bases for V and 6 bases for J; bases not matched to a gene: 7. CDR3 sequence: CASSFPDRAPGELFF. The DNA for the CDR3 is TGTGCCAGCAGTTTCCCCGACAGGGCCCCCGGGGAGCTGTTTTTT.

The chain is built from TRBV6-4 and TRBJ2-2; D is undetermined. The CDR3 runs to 14 residues. V lost 3 bases to trimming and J lost 4 bases, with 9 bases between them. Per germline, CDR1 MRHNA and CDR2 SNTAGT. CDR3 in amino acids: CASSDLGFTGELFF. CDR3 DNA: TGTGCCAGCAGTGATCTCGGGTTCACCGGGGAGCTGTTTTTT.

The V and J genes are TRBV29-1 and TRBJ2-1; tentative D call: TRBD2 (5 bases). The germline V gene has CDR1 SQVTM and CDR2 ANQGSEA. The CDR3 is 14 amino acids. V was pared by 4 bases and J by 8 bases, with 18 bases between. The CDR3 bases are TGCAGCGTTGTGGGGAGACAAAACGGCGATGAGCAGTTCTTC. Its protein is CSVVGRQNGDEQFF.

V and J are TRBV15 and TRBJ1-2; D remains ambiguous. The CDR3 is 15 amino acids. The V gene lost 0 bases and the J gene lost 6 bases, with 14 bases spanning the gap. Germline values: CDR1 LNHNV, CDR2 YYDKDF (reference sequence). CDR3 sequence (DNA): TGTGCCACCAGCAGAGATCCCGGCAACCTAGATGGCTACACCTTC. Encoded protein: CATSRDPGNLDGYTF.

The chain uses TRBV7-9 and TRBJ2-7; D remains ambiguous. Germline V gene sequence: CDR1 SEHNR, CDR2 FQNEAQ (reference sequence). With 4 bases removed from V and 6 bases from J, the gap between germline ends came to 13 bases. CDR3 length: 13 amino acids. This chain's CDR3 is CASSYPPGAEQYF. The DNA for the CDR3 is TGTGCCAGCAGCTACCCTCCGGGTGCCGAGCAGTACTTC.

This clone was seen only once. The CDR3 loop reads CASSPRDSGGEQYF. The CDR3 nucleotides read TGTGCCAGTAGTCCCCGGGATTCCGGTGGCGAGCAGTACTTC. The chain has TRBV19 and TRBJ2-7, with D possibly being TRBD2 (5 bases). Per germline, CDR1 LNHDA and CDR2 SQIVND (reference sequence). The CDR3 is 14 residues long. V was clipped by 5 bases and J by 6 bases, with 17 bases between them.